This is a list of T cell receptor beta chains from one sample in a study of identical twins. TCRdb re-derived calls from the 5' RACE reads in MiXCR, one entry per CDR3 protein. The sample contains roughly 220,000 distinct CDR3 sequences, 6.5% of which appear only once. This same sample was also part of a study on T cells expressing NK-cell markers.

Material for sequencing was CD8+ T cells sorted from blood. All receptors derive from a woman aged 18-29 years in good health. Each CDR3 is given with its conserved first and last residue. Fields, in order: J gene, D gene, V gene, clone size, CDR3 DNA, CDR3 protein. D genes are given only for firm matches. Expanded clones get a size class; other rows say once, few or many, or leave the size out.

j_call: TRBJ1-2
d_call: -
v_call: TRBV13
clone_size: -
cdr3_nt: TGTGCCAGCAGCTTGGGGGCCTTACGTGGCTACACCTTC
cdr3_aa: CASSLGALRGYTF

j_call: TRBJ1-2
d_call: TRBD1
v_call: TRBV29-1
clone_size: few
cdr3_nt: TGCAGCGTTGTCTGGGACAGGGGTGGCTACACCTTC
cdr3_aa: CSVVWDRGGYTF

j_call: TRBJ1-2
d_call: TRBD1
v_call: TRBV27
clone_size: many
cdr3_nt: TGTGCCAGCAGGACAGGGGGCTATGGCTACACCTTC
cdr3_aa: CASRTGGYGYTF

j_call: TRBJ2-7
d_call: TRBD2
v_call: TRBV3-1
clone_size: many
cdr3_nt: TGTGCCAGCAGCCCCCTAGTGGGAGGGCCGAACTACGAGCAGTACTTC
cdr3_aa: CASSPLVGGPNYEQYF

j_call: TRBJ2-1
d_call: -
v_call: TRBV28
clone_size: few
cdr3_nt: TGTGCCAGCGGTGAACAGGGCGGTAATGAGCAGTTCTTC
cdr3_aa: CASGEQGGNEQFF

j_call: TRBJ2-5
d_call: -
v_call: TRBV6-1
clone_size: many
cdr3_nt: TGTGCCAGCGTCAGTGAGAGAGGGAGTGCAGAGACCCAGTACTTC
cdr3_aa: CASVSERGSAETQYF

j_call: TRBJ1-1
d_call: -
v_call: TRBV2
clone_size: many
cdr3_nt: TGTGCCAGCATGGGGAGGGCTGAAGCTTTCTTT
cdr3_aa: CASMGRAEAFF

j_call: TRBJ2-3
d_call: -
v_call: TRBV2
clone_size: -
cdr3_nt: TGTGCCAGCAGCAGTCTAGGCGGGAGCACAGATACGCAGTATTTT
cdr3_aa: CASSSLGGSTDTQYF

j_call: TRBJ2-6
d_call: -
v_call: TRBV25-1
clone_size: -
cdr3_nt: TGTGCCAGCAGTGAATGGCGTAGGTCAACCGGGGCCAACGTCCTGACTTTC
cdr3_aa: CASSEWRRSTGANVLTF

j_call: TRBJ2-7
d_call: -
v_call: TRBV12-3/TRBV12-4
clone_size: few
cdr3_nt: TGTGCCAGCAGTTACAGGGTCCACGAGCAGTACTTC
cdr3_aa: CASSYRVHEQYF

j_call: TRBJ1-2
d_call: -
v_call: TRBV7-9
clone_size: -
cdr3_nt: TGTGCCAGCAGCTCCGCGCCCCTCTATGGCTACACCTTC
cdr3_aa: CASSSAPLYGYTF

j_call: TRBJ2-7
d_call: TRBD1
v_call: TRBV19
clone_size: -
cdr3_nt: TGTGCCAGTAGTATTGGGGACAGCTCCTACGAGCAGTACTTC
cdr3_aa: CASSIGDSSYEQYF

j_call: TRBJ2-1
d_call: -
v_call: TRBV11-3
clone_size: many
cdr3_nt: TGTGCCACTCGGGGCAGGGGCTTGAATGAGCAGTTCTTC
cdr3_aa: CATRGRGLNEQFF

j_call: TRBJ2-6
d_call: -
v_call: TRBV9
clone_size: -
cdr3_nt: TGTGCCAGCAGCGCATATACAGGGTCCGGGGCCAACGTCCTGACTTTC
cdr3_aa: CASSAYTGSGANVLTF

j_call: TRBJ2-1
d_call: TRBD2
v_call: TRBV3-1
clone_size: many
cdr3_nt: TGTGCCTGCTGCCAAGAGGTAGCGGGGGGGCCTGGTAGTGAGCAGTTCTTC
cdr3_aa: CACCQEVAGGPGSEQFF

j_call: TRBJ1-1
d_call: -
v_call: TRBV5-6
clone_size: -
cdr3_nt: TGTGCCAGCAGCTTGGGCTCAGCTACTGAAGCTTTCTTT
cdr3_aa: CASSLGSATEAFF

j_call: TRBJ1-1
d_call: -
v_call: TRBV13
clone_size: -
cdr3_nt: TGTGCCAGCAGCTTCCCAGGTTCGTCTGAGAACACTGAAGCTTTCTTT
cdr3_aa: CASSFPGSSENTEAFF

j_call: TRBJ2-7
d_call: -
v_call: TRBV6-5
clone_size: few
cdr3_nt: TGTGCCAGCAGTTACGAGGGGTCCTACGAGCAGTACTTC
cdr3_aa: CASSYEGSYEQYF

j_call: TRBJ2-7
d_call: -
v_call: TRBV12-5
clone_size: -
cdr3_nt: TGTGCTAGTGGTTCAAAGAGCTCCTACGAGCAGTACTTC
cdr3_aa: CASGSKSSYEQYF

j_call: TRBJ2-1
d_call: TRBD2
v_call: TRBV9
clone_size: few
cdr3_nt: TGTGCCAGTGCGGGGGTGGGCGGGGCCTACAATGAGCAGTTCTTC
cdr3_aa: CASAGVGGAYNEQFF

j_call: TRBJ2-7
d_call: TRBD1
v_call: TRBV20-1
clone_size: few
cdr3_nt: TGCAGTGCTAGAGGACAGGGTGGGCTCGTCTACGAGCAGTACTTC
cdr3_aa: CSARGQGGLVYEQYF

j_call: TRBJ2-7
d_call: -
v_call: TRBV12-5
clone_size: -
cdr3_nt: TGTGCTAGTGGTTGGCTCGAGGGCCTAGTAACCGACGAGCAGTACTTC
cdr3_aa: CASGWLEGLVTDEQYF

j_call: TRBJ2-5
d_call: -
v_call: TRBV20-1
clone_size: few
cdr3_nt: TGCAGTGCTAAAAGAACTATTTCAGAGACCCAGTACTTC
cdr3_aa: CSAKRTISETQYF

j_call: TRBJ2-5
d_call: TRBD2
v_call: TRBV6-2/TRBV6-3
clone_size: many
cdr3_nt: TGTGCCAGCACGGGACTAGTGGAAGAGACCCAGTACTTC
cdr3_aa: CASTGLVEETQYF

j_call: TRBJ2-1
d_call: TRBD2
v_call: TRBV6-2/TRBV6-3
clone_size: many
cdr3_nt: TGTGCCAGCAGTTACCTTCGCGGGAGTCCCCATGAGCAGTTCTTC
cdr3_aa: CASSYLRGSPHEQFF

j_call: TRBJ1-2
d_call: -
v_call: TRBV12-3/TRBV12-4
clone_size: many
cdr3_nt: TGTGCCAGCAGTCCCAGCCTCTATGGCTACACCTTC
cdr3_aa: CASSPSLYGYTF

j_call: TRBJ2-5
d_call: -
v_call: TRBV30
clone_size: once
cdr3_nt: TGTGCCTGGAGTGTTGATTTTTCGGAGCGAGGGGACGTGGAGACCCAGTACTTC
cdr3_aa: CAWSVDFSERGDVETQYF

j_call: TRBJ2-1
d_call: TRBD2
v_call: TRBV25-1
clone_size: few
cdr3_nt: TGTGCCAGCAGTGAAGGACTAGCGGTACGGAATGAGCAGTTCTTC
cdr3_aa: CASSEGLAVRNEQFF

j_call: TRBJ1-2
d_call: -
v_call: TRBV15
clone_size: many
cdr3_nt: TGTGCCACCAGCCCCCGGGGCTATGGCTACACCTTC
cdr3_aa: CATSPRGYGYTF

j_call: TRBJ2-1
d_call: -
v_call: TRBV12-3/TRBV12-4
clone_size: -
cdr3_nt: TGTGCCAGCAATGCAGGTCACAATGAGCAGTTCTTC
cdr3_aa: CASNAGHNEQFF

j_call: TRBJ2-3
d_call: TRBD1
v_call: TRBV11-2
clone_size: few
cdr3_nt: TGTGCCAGCAGCTTAGATCCCAGACGATCCGGGACAGGCAAGTCCTGGGATACGCAGTATTTT
cdr3_aa: CASSLDPRRSGTGKSWDTQYF

j_call: TRBJ2-2
d_call: TRBD1
v_call: TRBV9
clone_size: -
cdr3_nt: TGTGCCAGCACCTCTGAGGACAGGGTCAACACCGGGGAGCTGTTTTTT
cdr3_aa: CASTSEDRVNTGELFF

j_call: TRBJ2-1
d_call: TRBD2
v_call: TRBV4-3
clone_size: -
cdr3_nt: TGCGCCAGCAGCCAAGACCGACTAGCGGGAGGGCAACTCTCCTACAATGAGCAGTTCTTC
cdr3_aa: CASSQDRLAGGQLSYNEQFF

j_call: TRBJ2-7
d_call: -
v_call: TRBV6-6
clone_size: few
cdr3_nt: TGTGCCAGCAGCAACACAGCCTCCTACGAGCAGTACTTC
cdr3_aa: CASSNTASYEQYF

j_call: TRBJ2-5
d_call: -
v_call: TRBV6-1
clone_size: -
cdr3_nt: TGTGCCAGCAGCAGGACAAGACAAGAGACCCAGTACTTC
cdr3_aa: CASSRTRQETQYF

j_call: TRBJ2-6
d_call: -
v_call: TRBV6-4
clone_size: many
cdr3_nt: TGTGCCAGCAGTGCCCCGGGACATTATACTGGGGCCAACGTCCTGACTTTC
cdr3_aa: CASSAPGHYTGANVLTF

j_call: TRBJ1-1
d_call: -
v_call: TRBV4-3
clone_size: -
cdr3_nt: TGCGCCAGCAGCCAAGATTCCTCCGGGAGTAGAACTGAAGCTTTCTTT
cdr3_aa: CASSQDSSGSRTEAFF

j_call: TRBJ1-5
d_call: -
v_call: TRBV6-1
clone_size: few
cdr3_nt: TGTGCCAGCAGCAAAAGGGCCACCGCCGACAATCAGCCCCAGCATTTT
cdr3_aa: CASSKRATADNQPQHF

j_call: TRBJ1-1
d_call: -
v_call: TRBV4-3
clone_size: many
cdr3_nt: TGCGCCAGCAGCCAAGATCTGGGGACGAACACTGAAGCTTTCTTT
cdr3_aa: CASSQDLGTNTEAFF

j_call: TRBJ2-1
d_call: -
v_call: TRBV7-9
clone_size: -
cdr3_nt: TGTGCCAGCAGCTTACAGGGAGTCCTGGGTGAGCAGTTCTTC
cdr3_aa: CASSLQGVLGEQFF

j_call: TRBJ2-3
d_call: -
v_call: TRBV7-2
clone_size: -
cdr3_nt: TGTGCCAGCAAGGACGTCGCAGGGAGGGGGTCAGATACGCAGTATTTT
cdr3_aa: CASKDVAGRGSDTQYF

j_call: TRBJ2-2
d_call: -
v_call: TRBV28
clone_size: -
cdr3_nt: TGTGCCAGCAGTTTAGGGCAGGCGCGCACCGGGGAGCTGTTTTTT
cdr3_aa: CASSLGQARTGELFF

j_call: TRBJ2-7
d_call: -
v_call: TRBV28
clone_size: few
cdr3_nt: TGTGCCAGCAGTCGGACTGGGCTCTACGAGCAGTACTTC
cdr3_aa: CASSRTGLYEQYF

j_call: TRBJ2-1
d_call: -
v_call: TRBV5-6
clone_size: -
cdr3_nt: TGTGCCAGCAGCTGGGGCAGGTCCGGCAATGAGCAGTTCTTC
cdr3_aa: CASSWGRSGNEQFF

j_call: TRBJ2-7
d_call: -
v_call: TRBV7-9
clone_size: few
cdr3_nt: TGTGCCAGCAGCTTACAGGGGCTACCCTACGAGCAGTACTTC
cdr3_aa: CASSLQGLPYEQYF

j_call: TRBJ2-1
d_call: -
v_call: TRBV11-3
clone_size: few
cdr3_nt: TGTGCCAGCAGTACGACAGGTTCGGAGCAGTTCTTC
cdr3_aa: CASSTTGSEQFF

j_call: TRBJ1-5
d_call: -
v_call: TRBV12-3/TRBV12-4
clone_size: few
cdr3_nt: TGTGCCAGCAGTTTGGGGCCGGTCGAGCATTTT
cdr3_aa: CASSLGPVEHF

j_call: TRBJ2-2
d_call: -
v_call: TRBV20-1
clone_size: many
cdr3_nt: TGCAGTGCCAGGAGGAGAGGGGACCACGGGGAGCTGTTTTTT
cdr3_aa: CSARRRGDHGELFF

j_call: TRBJ2-1
d_call: TRBD2
v_call: TRBV2
clone_size: once
cdr3_nt: TGTGCCAGCAGACTAGCGGGAGTAGGTCCCTACAATGAGCAGTTCTTC
cdr3_aa: CASRLAGVGPYNEQFF

j_call: TRBJ1-1
d_call: TRBD1
v_call: TRBV6-2/TRBV6-3
clone_size: -
cdr3_nt: TGTGCCAGCACACGACAGGGGAACACTGAAGCTTTCTTT
cdr3_aa: CASTRQGNTEAFF

j_call: TRBJ2-7
d_call: -
v_call: TRBV7-2
clone_size: -
cdr3_nt: TGTGCCAGCAGCCGCGACCTGAGAGGGGGCTACGAGCAGTACTTC
cdr3_aa: CASSRDLRGGYEQYF

j_call: TRBJ2-1
d_call: -
v_call: TRBV7-9
clone_size: few
cdr3_nt: TGTGCCAGCAGCTCGTCAGATTATAACTACAATGAGCAGTTCTTC
cdr3_aa: CASSSSDYNYNEQFF

j_call: TRBJ2-3
d_call: TRBD2
v_call: TRBV7-3
clone_size: -
cdr3_nt: TGTGCCAGCACCCGGCTCGCGGGAGGGGTAGATACGCAGTATTTT
cdr3_aa: CASTRLAGGVDTQYF

j_call: TRBJ2-1
d_call: -
v_call: TRBV6-2/TRBV6-3
clone_size: -
cdr3_nt: TGTGCCAGCAGTTACGAGGGACACAATGAGCAGTTCTTC
cdr3_aa: CASSYEGHNEQFF